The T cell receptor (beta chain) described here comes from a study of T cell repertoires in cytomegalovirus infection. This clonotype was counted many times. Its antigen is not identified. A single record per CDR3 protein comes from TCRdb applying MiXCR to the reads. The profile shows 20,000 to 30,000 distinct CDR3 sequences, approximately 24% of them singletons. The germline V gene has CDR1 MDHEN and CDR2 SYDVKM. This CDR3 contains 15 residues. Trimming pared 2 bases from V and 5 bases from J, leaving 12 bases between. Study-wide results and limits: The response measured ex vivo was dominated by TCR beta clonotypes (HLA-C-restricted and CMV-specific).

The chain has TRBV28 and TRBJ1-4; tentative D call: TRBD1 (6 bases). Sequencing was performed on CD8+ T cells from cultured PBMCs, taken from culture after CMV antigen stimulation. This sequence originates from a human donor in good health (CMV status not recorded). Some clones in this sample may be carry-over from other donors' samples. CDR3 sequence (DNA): TGTGCCAGCAGTTTACCGGGGGGCGGGAATGAAAAACTGTTTTTT. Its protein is CASSLPGGGNEKLFF.